The clone carrying this TCR beta chain occurred a few times. The antigen remains unidentified. This entry is derived from a study of cytomegalovirus exposure and HLA in healthy donors. There are 15 residues in the CDR3. The study, taken as a whole, reports: V- and J-gene trimming of TCR beta was linked (in a later analysis) to a missense DCLRE1C variant.

PCR employed 60 Vbeta and 13 Jbeta primers. Clones were sequenced by immunoSEQ multiplex PCR, and TCRdb holds only the in-frame ones, with some missing. The sample includes some 180,000 clones, roughly 13% seen only once; the top ten take 7.8%. Sequencing input: PBMCs. The receptor was isolated from a man aged 50-59 years in good health and CMV-seropositive. The chain joins TRBV12-2 to TRBJ1-3. TRBV12-2 is noted as a pseudogene. CDR3: CASRCRLNSGNTIYF. CDR3 nucleotide sequence: TGTGCAAGTCGCTGCCGACTGAACTCTGGAAACACCATATATTTT.